These 12 T cell receptor beta chains share one sample of origin, sequenced in a study of blood T cell repertoires in COVID-19 (TCRdb year 2020). The library relied on the immunoSEQ multiplex PCR assay. Here the immuneACCESS table is served through TCRdb, limited to in-frame sequences with V and J called. Missing clones are a known gap in these copies; in checked studies unresolved V genes cover under half, and the rest lacks a known reason. Within this sample are about 47,000 clones, with under 90% of them counted one time only. 7.5% to 10% of the sample lies in the top ten. Sequenced input: peripheral blood. These receptors originate from an elderly man with active or convalescent COVID-19.

Only a few counts were recorded for this clone. This chain joins TRBV5-1 and TRBJ1-6; possible D gene TRBD1, 5 bases. V shed 0 bases and J shed 7 bases, with 14 bases lying between them. This CDR3 is built from 16 residues. Germline CDR1 SGHRS, CDR2 YFSETQ. CDR3 amino acids: CASSLGLGGFNSPLHF. CDR3 nucleotides: TGCGCCAGCAGCTTGGGCCTTGGGGGGTTCAATTCACCCCTCCACTTT. Combining the CDR3 with reference TRBV5-1 and TRBJ1-6 gives the whole variable domain KAGVTQTPRYLIKTRGQQVTLSCSPISGHRSVSWYQQTPGQGLQFLFEYFSETQRNKGNFPGRFSGRQFSNSRSEMNVSTLELGDSALYLCASSLGLGGFNSPLHFGNGTRLTVT.

The V and J genes are TRBV19 and TRBJ2-1; 9 bases are a match to TRBD2. Trimming at V came to 5 bases and at J to 2 bases, leaving 4 bases not matched to a gene. The CDR3 length is 15 residues. Germline V gene sequence: CDR1 LNHDA, CDR2 SQIVND (reference sequence). CDR3: CASSPGGGAYNEQFF. CDR3 nucleotide sequence: TGTGCCAGTAGTCCGGGCGGGGGGGCCTACAATGAGCAGTTCTTC.

In nucleotides, the CDR3 is TGTGCCAGCAGTTACTCTACAGGGCCCAATCAGCCCCAGCATTTT. Its translation: CASSYSTGPNQPQHF. The chain joins TRBV6-5 to TRBJ1-5; possible D gene TRBD1, 6 bases. The CDR3 consists of 15 residues. The germline V gene has CDR1 MNHEY and CDR2 SVGAGI. V dropped 0 bases and J dropped 3 bases, with 9 bases sitting between them.

This clone was found a few times. The CDR3 DNA sequence: TGCGCCAGCAGCCAAGATGAACAATCTCGTGGCTACACCTTC. Residues: CASSQDEQSRGYTF. V gene TRBV4-3 combines with J gene TRBJ1-2; no firm D call. V dropped 0 bases and J dropped 7 bases, with 12 bases sitting between them. The CDR3 runs to 14 residues. Germline V gene data show CDR1 as LGHNA and CDR2 as YSLEER.

This rearrangement joins TRBV18 to TRBJ1-1; D is possibly TRBD1 (6 bases). The CDR3 length is 14 residues. Germline CDR1 KGHSH, CDR2 LQKENI. V was pared by 6 bases and J by 2 bases, with 13 bases between. The CDR3 DNA is TGTGCCAGCTCCCCTAGACAGGAAAACACTGAAGCTTTCTTT. Amino acids: CASSPRQENTEAFF.

The V and J genes are TRBV11-2 and TRBJ1-2; D ambiguous. This CDR3 region has 15 residues. Germline loops: CDR1 SGHAT, CDR2 FQNNGV. V was trimmed by 5 bases and J by 3 bases, leaving 16 bases between them. The DNA for the CDR3 is TGTGCCAGCAGCACTCCGTCAGCACAGTACTATGGCTACACCTTC. Translation gives CASSTPSAQYYGYTF.

The V gene is TRBV10-3, the J gene TRBJ1-1; D is perhaps TRBD1 (5 bases). V was clipped by 2 bases and J by 5 bases, with 12 bases between them. CDR1 ENHRY and CDR2 SYGVKD come from the germline V gene. CDR3 length: 14 amino acids. DNA of the CDR3: TGTGCCATCAGTGAGATTGGGGCGAGGACTGAAGCTTTCTTT. It is translated as CAISEIGARTEAFF.

The J gene is TRBJ2-7, the V gene TRBV6-5, with 8 nucleotides matching TRBD2. The J segment lost 1 base and the V segment lost 5 bases, leaving 7 bases of the junction unmatched. This CDR3 region has 15 residues. Germline CDR1 and CDR2: MNHEY and SVGAGI. The CDR3, as DNA: TGTGCCAGCAGTCAAAGCGGGAGCCAGTCCTACGAGCAGTACTTC. It is translated as CASSQSGSQSYEQYF.

J is TRBJ2-7 and V is TRBV5-1; 12 bases match TRBD2. J lost 7 bases, V lost 4 bases, and 9 bases had no gene match. This CDR3 comprises 15 residues. Germline V gives CDR1 SGHRS, CDR2 YFSETQ. The CDR3 coding sequence is TGCGCCAGCAGCCTCGCTAGCGGGAGGGCTCAAGAGCAGTACTTC. As protein: CASSLASGRAQEQYF.

The chain carries TRBV6-1 and TRBJ2-7, with 7 bases identical to TRBD2. The CDR3 runs 11 residues. J lost 11 bases, V lost 3 bases, and 4 bases had no gene match. CDR1 and CDR2 from the germline V gene are MNHNS and SASEGT. DNA of the CDR3: TGTGCCAGCAGTGACAGACTAGCCGAGTACTTC. Translation: CASSDRLAEYF.

The V and J genes are TRBV4-3 and TRBJ1-4; D call uncertain. CDR3 length equals 14 residues. Between the trimmed V and J ends, which lost 1 base and 8 bases, there was a span of 11 bases. Germline-derived CDR1 and CDR2 are LGHNA and YSLEER. The CDR3 DNA follows: TGCGCCAGCAGCCAAGGTCTTTCCCGGGAAAAACTGTTTTTT. Translated, it gives CASSQGLSREKLFF.

This clone was observed once. The chain is built from TRBV12-2 and TRBJ1-5. TRBV12-2 is marked as a pseudogene. The CDR3 extends over 16 amino acids. CDR3 amino acids: CASRLGRGLNPSPQHF. CDR3 nucleotides: TGTGCAAGTCGCTTAGGGAGAGGGCTGAACCCCTCACCCCAGCATTTT.